This T cell receptor (beta chain) is drawn from a study of blood T cell repertoires in COVID-19. As for the study in general: Acute and convalescent COVID-19 specimens originated in the United States, Italy and Spain. Nucleic acid was either cDNA or gDNA, and it came from T cells, B-cell-depleted T cells, or PBMCs.

Per the study methods: Reference gene primer amplification gave estimated nucleated cell counts. The table came from immunoSEQ multiplex PCR; TCRdb's copy has only in-frame clones and leaves some out. V and J calls and clone size are given by that table; D and trimming were obtained from the DNA. The sample shows just under 20,000 clones, 85% to 95% of them seen only once. CDR1 is MDHEN and CDR2 is SYDVKM in the germline V gene. V dropped 4 bases and J dropped 2; count of bases not matched to a gene: 5. The CDR3 is 16 amino acids. The TCR originated in a woman in her forties or fifties with active COVID-19. This chain connects TRBV28 to TRBJ1-5; TRBD1 matches at 10 bases. The source material was peripheral blood. The CDR3 coding sequence is TGTGCCAGCAGTTGGACCGGGACAGGGGGCAATCAGCCCCAGCATTTT. It codes for CASSWTGTGGNQPQHF. Using reference TRBV28 and TRBJ1-5 for the parts outside the CDR3, the full variable domain is DVKVTQSSRYLVKRTGEKVFLECVQDMDHENMFWYRQDPGLGLRLIYFSYDVKMKEKGDIPEGYSVSREKKERFSLILESASTNQTSMYLCASSWTGTGGNQPQHFGDGTRLSIL.